This TCR beta chain was recovered during a study of cytomegalovirus exposure and HLA in healthy donors. V was trimmed by 1 base and J by 0 bases, leaving 6 bases between them. This CDR3 has 14 residues. Germline values: CDR1 SEHNR, CDR2 FQNEAQ (reference sequence). Only in-frame clones appear in the TCRdb table, and some are missing; sequencing was by immunoSEQ multiplex PCR. The table shows 160,000 or so clones, with around 89% occurring only once. The TCR sequence derives from a man aged 18-30 years in good health and CMV-seronegative. This chain links TRBV7-9 with TRBJ1-1; D might be TRBD1 (6 bases). Sequencing input: PBMCs. CDR3 protein: CASSLGQVNTEAFF. The CDR3 region has the DNA TGTGCCAGCAGCTTAGGACAGGTGAACACTGAAGCTTTCTTT.